The present entry profiles one TCR beta chain with its context. This CDR3 region has 15 residues. Trimming removed 6 bases from V and 5 bases from J; junction bases left unmatched: 10. From germline, CDR1 is MNHEY and CDR2 SMNVEV (reference sequence). The sample comes from a study of blood T cell repertoires in COVID-19. Study-level information: Acute and convalescent COVID-19 specimens originated in the United States, Italy and Spain. Sample material is recorded as cDNA or gDNA derived from T cells, B-cell-depleted T cells, or PBMCs.

Under the authors' procedure: Researchers report that nucleated cell counts were estimated from reference gene primer amplification. Assay used: immunoSEQ multiplex PCR; TCRdb lists only in-frame clones, some missing. From that table come the V and J calls and clone size; the DNA was used to work out D and trimming. The sample has about 150,000 clones, around 91% seen once. The clonotype originates from a woman aged 55-69 years with active COVID-19. Sequencing was done on a sample of peripheral blood. V gene TRBV27 combines with J gene TRBJ2-1; the match to TRBD2 covers 7 bases. The CDR3 DNA reads as TGTGCCAGCAGCCCCCGGCTGACTAGCAACAATGAGCAGTTCTTC. It is translated as CASSPRLTSNNEQFF.